This T cell receptor beta chain derives from a study of blood T cell repertoires in COVID-19. For the study at large: Sites across the United States, Italy and Spain contributed samples from acute and convalescent COVID-19. T cells, B-cell-depleted T cells, or PBMCs provided the cDNA or gDNA that served as material.

The table lists this clone with a few counts. After removal of 1 base from V and 4 bases from J, the junction contained 5 bases not matched to a gene. Germline V gene sequence: CDR1 SGHAT, CDR2 FQNNGV. This CDR3 spans 15 amino acids. Original data processing: It was from reference gene primer amplification that nucleated cell counts were estimated. Sequencing used immunoSEQ multiplex PCR; TCRdb keeps in-frame clones, though not all of them. That table gives V, J and clone size, and the DNA gave D and trimming. The repertoire holds about 66,000 clones, with around 82% as singletons. This TCR was recovered from a man between 60 and 75 years old with acute or convalescent COVID-19. Sequences were obtained from peripheral blood. V usage is TRBV11-2 and J usage is TRBJ1-2, with 8 bases fitting TRBD1. CDR3 amino acids: CASSLGTGLIYGYTF. Here the CDR3 DNA reads TGTGCCAGCAGCTTAGGGACAGGGTTGATCTATGGCTACACCTTC.